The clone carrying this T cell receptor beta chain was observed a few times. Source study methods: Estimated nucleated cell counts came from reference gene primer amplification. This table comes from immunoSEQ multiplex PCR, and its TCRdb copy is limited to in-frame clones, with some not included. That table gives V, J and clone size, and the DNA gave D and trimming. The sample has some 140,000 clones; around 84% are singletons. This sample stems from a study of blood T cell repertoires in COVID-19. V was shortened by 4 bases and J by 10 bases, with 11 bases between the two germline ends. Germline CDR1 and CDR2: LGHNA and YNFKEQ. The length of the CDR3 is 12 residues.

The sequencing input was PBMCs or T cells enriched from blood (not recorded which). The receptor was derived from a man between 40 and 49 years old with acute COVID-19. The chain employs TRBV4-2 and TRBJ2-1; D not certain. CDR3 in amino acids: CASSLTAKEQFF. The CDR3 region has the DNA TGTGCCAGCAGCCTGACTGCGAAAGAGCAGTTCTTC.